The clone carrying this T cell receptor beta chain was counted between two and nine times. The antigen is not known. Expressed TCRB transcripts were sequenced, since all the RNA that had been isolated was reverse transcribed. Reads from naive, central memory and regulatory T cell samples averaged around 3.5 million. The data were produced by immunoSEQ multiplex PCR, yet TCRdb's version contains in-frame clones alone and is incomplete. The table lists more than 120,000 clones, 10% of them singletons. The data originate from a study of beta chain features in type 1 diabetes. Across the whole study: Patients were similar to healthy donors in age and gender (as well as in cell yields). General study points: These data did not resolve whether HLA type affects TCRB rearrangement.

The sample taken for sequencing was naive CD4+ T cells from blood. The source is a man in his late teens or twenties in good health.

The CDR3 here is CASSRLAGNWEQYF. DNA for the CDR3: TGTGCCAGCAGCCGACTAGCGGGGAATTGGGAGCAGTACTTC. The V and J genes are TRBV7-2 and TRBJ2-7; 11 bases are shared with TRBD2. Trimming removed 5 bases from V and 7 bases from J; junction bases left unmatched: 7. The CDR3 loop spans 14 amino acids. Germline V CDR1 and CDR2: SGHTA, FQGNSA.